These T cell receptor beta chains were read from a single sample in a study of cytomegalovirus exposure and HLA in healthy donors. Generated by immunoSEQ multiplex PCR, the TCRdb table keeps only in-frame clones and is missing some. The sample lists over 200,000 clones, approximately 82% seen once, with around 5.5% in the top ten. Source material: PBMCs. Every receptor here comes from a woman under 30 in good health and CMV-seronegative. Each CDR3 is given with its conserved first and last residue. The D gene is left open where the match is weak. Clone size is not always given. Where it is, it says once, few, many or a class for expanded clones.

d_call,j_call,clone_size,v_call,cdr3_nt,cdr3_aa
.,TRBJ2-7,.,TRBV6-1,TGTGCCAGCAGGATAGAGGTGGGGATTTCCTACGAGCAGTACTTC,CASRIEVGISYEQYF
.,TRBJ1-2,.,TRBV28,TGTGCCAGCAATCTTCTGGGTGGTGGCTACACCTTC,CASNLLGGGYTF
.,TRBJ1-3,.,TRBV28,TGTGCCAGCAGGGTGGGAGGAACTGGAAACACCATATATTTT,CASRVGGTGNTIYF
.,TRBJ2-2,.,TRBV19,TGTGCCAGTAGTCGCCTACGTAGAGATCCCGGGGAGCTGTTTTTT,CASSRLRRDPGELFF
.,TRBJ1-5,.,TRBV5-5,TGTGCCAGCAGCCCGTCCGCGGACCCCCAGCCCCAGCATTTT,CASSPSADPQPQHF
.,TRBJ2-5,.,TRBV5-1,TGCGCCAGCAGCTCCAGGGGTAGCGGTGAAGAGACCCAGTACTTC,CASSSRGSGEETQYF
.,TRBJ2-7,.,TRBV27,TGTGCCAGCAGTCTTTCCACCGGGGCCTCCTACGAGCAGTACTTC,CASSLSTGASYEQYF
.,TRBJ1-4,.,TRBV27,TGTGCCAGCAGTTTAACCAGGGTTAATGAAAAACTGTTTTTT,CASSLTRVNEKLFF
.,TRBJ1-2,.,TRBV5-6,TGTGCCAGCAGCTTGGATCCGGGCTCCTATGGCTACACCTTC,CASSLDPGSYGYTF
TRBD1,TRBJ1-2,.,TRBV4-2,TGTGCCAGCAGCCAAGATCGGGACACAGGGGCCAATAACTATGGCTACACCTTC,CASSQDRDTGANNYGYTF
.,TRBJ1-2,few,TRBV29-1,TGCAGCGTGGAGGGTTGGGATGGCTACACCTTC,CSVEGWDGYTF
.,TRBJ1-5,.,TRBV18,TGTGCCAGCTCACCACCGGGACTGACGGGTCAGCCCCAGCATTTT,CASSPPGLTGQPQHF
TRBD2,TRBJ2-5,.,TRBV15,TGTGCCACCAGCGCCCAGACTAGCGGGGGGCAAGAGACCCAGTACTTC,CATSAQTSGGQETQYF
.,TRBJ2-7,.,TRBV5-1,TGCGCCAGCAGCCCAGGGTTCCTCTCCTACGAGCAGTACTTC,CASSPGFLSYEQYF
.,TRBJ2-7,.,TRBV7-3,TGTGCCAGCAGCCAATCGGGCCAGGACCAACTCTACTTC,CASSQSGQDQLYF
.,TRBJ1-2,many,TRBV7-3,TGTGCCAGCAGCCTTCGTCCCGAATATGGCTACACCTTC,CASSLRPEYGYTF
.,TRBJ2-1,.,TRBV5-6,TGTGCCAGCAGACTGTACGGGGGGCCCGAGTTCTTC,CASRLYGGPEFF
TRBD1,TRBJ1-5,.,TRBV19,TGTGCCAGTAGGCCTACAGGGGGTTATAGCAATCAGCCCCAGCATTTT,CASRPTGGYSNQPQHF
TRBD1,TRBJ1-2,.,TRBV10-3,TGTGCCATCAGTGAGTCCGGGACAGGGCGTAACTATGGCTACACCTTC,CAISESGTGRNYGYTF
TRBD2,TRBJ2-1,.,TRBV28,TGTGCCAGCCGTAGCGGGAGGGCCGCATACAATGAGCAGTTCTTC,CASRSGRAAYNEQFF
TRBD2,TRBJ2-7,.,TRBV9,TGTGCCAGCAGCTTTCTAGCGGGAGTAGGGGAGCAGTACTTC,CASSFLAGVGEQYF
.,TRBJ1-5,.,TRBV6-6,TGTGCCAGCACACATTCGACGAGGAGGAGCAATCAGCCCCAGCATTTT,CASTHSTRRSNQPQHF
TRBD1,TRBJ1-2,.,TRBV29-1,TGCAGCGTTGGGCGCACCGGGCAGGGGGCAAATGGCTACACCTTC,CSVGRTGQGANGYTF
TRBD2,TRBJ2-1,.,TRBV5-1,TGCGCCAGCAGAGAGCGGGACTGGTATGAGCAGTTCTTC,CASRERDWYEQFF
TRBD1,TRBJ1-2,few,TRBV18,TGTGCCAGCTCACCACCGGGCCAGGGGGCCTCCTATGGCTACACCTTC,CASSPPGQGASYGYTF
TRBD2,TRBJ2-5,once,TRBV10-2,TGCGCCAGCAGTGTACGGGGGGGATCACAAGAGACCCAGTACTTC,CASSVRGGSQETQYF
.,TRBJ2-1,.,TRBV7-7,TGTGCCAGCAGCGGAGGGGGGAATGAGCAGTTCTTC,CASSGGGNEQFF
.,TRBJ2-5,.,TRBV6-5,TGTGCCAGCAGACTACAAGAGACCCAGTACTTC,CASRLQETQYF
TRBD1,TRBJ1-5,.,TRBV6-5,TGTGCCAGCAGCCCCGACAGGGGGAACAATCAGCCCCAGCATTTT,CASSPDRGNNQPQHF
.,TRBJ2-7,.,TRBV27,TGTGCCAGCTCCCCTCTTGACGGACTGTTATCCTACGAGCAGTACTTC,CASSPLDGLLSYEQYF
.,TRBJ1-3,.,TRBV9,TGTGCCAGCAGCGTAGGATTAGGGGATGGAAACACCATATATTTT,CASSVGLGDGNTIYF
.,TRBJ2-7,once,TRBV7-2,TGTGCCAGCAGCGAGAACAGGGTCTACGAGCAGTACTTC,CASSENRVYEQYF
TRBD2,TRBJ2-1,.,TRBV2,TGTGCCAGCAGTGATGATAGCGGGAGTTCATACAATGAGCAGTTCTTC,CASSDDSGSSYNEQFF
TRBD1,TRBJ2-7,.,TRBV7-3,TGTGCCAGCAGCTTAATGGGACAGGGGGTGGACGAGCAGTACTTC,CASSLMGQGVDEQYF
TRBD1,TRBJ1-6,.,TRBV6-1,TGTGCCAGCAGTACAGGGGGCCAGGGTAATTCACCCCTCCACTTT,CASSTGGQGNSPLHF
TRBD1,TRBJ2-5,.,TRBV5-1,TGCGCCAGCAGCAAGGGACAGACTCAAGAGACCCAGTACTTC,CASSKGQTQETQYF
.,TRBJ2-7,.,TRBV7-8,TGTGCCAGCAGCTTAGCGCTCCACTACGAGCAGTACTTC,CASSLALHYEQYF
.,TRBJ2-2,.,TRBV11-2,TGTGCCAGCAGCTTAGAGGGGGTGACCTACGAGGAGCTGTTTTTT,CASSLEGVTYEELFF
.,TRBJ1-6,.,TRBV6-6,TGTGCCAGCAGCCGTCGACCGAATTCACCCCTCCACTTT,CASSRRPNSPLHF
.,TRBJ2-7,.,TRBV5-1,TGCGCCAGCAGCATCGAAGGGGGGCGGGAGCAGTACTTC,CASSIEGGREQYF
.,TRBJ1-3,.,TRBV29-1,TGCAGCGTACGATGGGACAATGGAAACACCATATATTTT,CSVRWDNGNTIYF
TRBD1,TRBJ2-3,once,TRBV27,TGTGCCAGCAGCAGCACCCGGGACAGGGTCACAGATACGCAGTATTTT,CASSSTRDRVTDTQYF
TRBD1,TRBJ2-3,.,TRBV25-1,TGTGCCAGCATAAAGACAGGGGGCACAGATACGCAGTATTTT,CASIKTGGTDTQYF
.,TRBJ1-1,.,TRBV11-2,TGTGCCAGCATCAGCTACGGTGGGAACACTGAAGCTTTCTTT,CASISYGGNTEAFF
TRBD2,TRBJ2-1,.,TRBV9,TGTGCCAGCACCGGGACTATGTACAATGAGCAGTTCTTC,CASTGTMYNEQFF
.,TRBJ1-5,few,TRBV30,TGTGCCTGGAGTTTCCGGGGGAATCAGCCCCAGCATTTT,CAWSFRGNQPQHF
.,TRBJ2-7,.,TRBV2,TGTGCCAGCAGGGACTTTCCCTACGAGCAGTACTTC,CASRDFPYEQYF
TRBD1,TRBJ1-5,.,TRBV2,TGTGCCAGCACAGGGGGACGAGGACAGCCCCAGCATTTT,CASTGGRGQPQHF
.,TRBJ1-5,few,TRBV7-8,TGTGCCAGCAGCTTAGCGAGAGAGCAGCCCCAGCATTTT,CASSLAREQPQHF
TRBD1,TRBJ1-6,.,TRBV30,TGTGCCTGGAGTGTCCGGGACAGCTCCTATAATTCACCCCTCCACTTT,CAWSVRDSSYNSPLHF
.,TRBJ2-7,.,TRBV7-9,TGTGCCAGCAGCCGGGACGGCTACGAGCAGTACTTC,CASSRDGYEQYF
.,TRBJ1-1,.,TRBV4-2,TGTGCCAGCAGCGGGGAAAGGGGCAGGGAAGCTTTCTTT,CASSGERGREAFF
TRBD1,TRBJ1-1,few,TRBV5-1,TGCGCCAGCAGCCACACAGCCGGGACAGGGGCTAGTGAAGCTTTCTTT,CASSHTAGTGASEAFF
.,TRBJ2-3,.,TRBV5-1,TGCGCCAGCAGCAATAGGGACGGTAGCACAGATACGCAGTATTTT,CASSNRDGSTDTQYF
TRBD1,TRBJ2-2,.,TRBV7-3,TGTGCCAGCAGCCTCGAGGGGGCAAGCTCCGGGGAGCTGTTTTTT,CASSLEGASSGELFF
.,TRBJ2-7,.,TRBV6-6,TGTGCCAGCAGTTACACTTCCGGCTACGAGCAGTACTTC,CASSYTSGYEQYF
.,TRBJ1-1,.,TRBV6-4,TGTGCCCGCGGGGGGGGAACTGAAGCTTTCTTT,CARGGGTEAFF
.,TRBJ1-1,once,TRBV2,TGTGCCAGCAGGAAAGGGACGTCTTCCCACGGGATGAGCACTGAAGCTTTCTTT,CASRKGTSSHGMSTEAFF